A single sample is the source of the 9 T cell receptor beta chains below, sequenced in a study of blood T cells in healthy people across ages. The use of a sample-barcoded 5' primer and a J-beta primer mix characterized a second PCR of roughly 7 to 11 cycles. TCRdb re-derived calls from the 5' RACE reads in MiXCR, one entry per CDR3 protein. Of 1.5 million to 2 million distinct CDR3 sequences listed, around half are singletons. The sequenced sample was blood. The receptors stem from a woman aged 40-49 years in good health.

This clonotype was observed a handful of times. V gene TRBV29-1 combines with J gene TRBJ2-5; 8 bases line up with TRBD1. This CDR3 has 16 amino acids. The junction had 9 bases not matched to a gene; V was cut back by 2 bases and J by 1 base. The V gene's germline CDR1 is SQVTM and CDR2 ANQGSEA. The CDR3 loop reads CSVEWRTGLFQETQYF. In nucleotides, the CDR3 is TGCAGCGTTGAATGGCGGACAGGGTTGTTCCAAGAGACCCAGTACTTC.

V and J are TRBV12-3 or TRBV12-4 and TRBJ2-5; 8 nucleotides match TRBD1. V was pared by 2 bases and J by 4 bases, with 12 bases of the junction left unmatched. The CDR3 runs 17 residues. This CDR3 reads CASSLRTQGAHLETQYF. The CDR3 nucleotides read TGTGCCAGCAGTTTAAGAACCCAGGGGGCGCACCTAGAGACCCAGTACTTC.

CDR3 nucleotides: TGCAGTGCCAGGACAGTTAACAATGAGCAGTTCTTC. This sequence encodes CSARTVNNEQFF. The chain combines TRBV20-1 with TRBJ2-1, with TRBD1 as a possible D gene (6 bases). Germline V gene lookup returns CDR1 DFQATT and CDR2 SNEGSKA (reference sequence). V was clipped by 6 bases and J by 5 bases, with 11 bases between them. This CDR3 region has 12 residues.

This chain uses TRBV29-1 with TRBJ2-1; D gene unclear. This CDR3 region has 11 residues. V was pared by 6 bases and J by 10 bases, with 13 bases between. Germline V gives CDR1 SQVTM, CDR2 ANQGSEA. The CDR3, as DNA: TGCAGCGTACGCAGAGTTGGAGAGCAGTTCTTC. Protein product: CSVRRVGEQFF.

The chain has TRBV7-2 and TRBJ2-5; D might be TRBD2 (5 bases). This CDR3 is built from 15 residues. Germline CDR1 and CDR2: SGHTA and FQGNSA. Trimming shortened V by 5 bases and J by 5 bases, and 18 bases separated the two germline ends. The CDR3 nucleotides read TGTGCCAGCAGCCGAATAGTATTACGAGGGGAGACCCAGTACTTC. This gives the protein CASSRIVLRGETQYF.

This chain uses TRBV10-3 with TRBJ1-2; D perhaps matches TRBD1 (5 bases). The CDR3 extends over 15 amino acids. V gave up 3 bases and J gave up 3 bases, with 14 bases separating them. Germline assignment: CDR1 ENHRY and CDR2 SYGVKD. The CDR3 spells CAISDRTGTDYGYTF. The DNA for the CDR3 is TGTGCCATCAGTGATCGAACCGGGACGGACTATGGCTACACCTTC.

Comments on this clonotype: One end of the junction does not line up with germline, which may come from a read error. The chain is built from TRBV18 and TRBJ2-7, with 7 nucleotides matching TRBD1. CDR3 length: 14 amino acids. CDR1 KGHSH and CDR2 LQKENI come from the germline V gene. The CDR3 sequence: CASSGRQGSYERYF. The CDR3 DNA reads TGTGCCAGCTCCGGAAGACAGGGCTCCTACGAGCGGTACTTC.

The gene calls are TRBV5-6 and TRBJ2-3; 9 bases are shared with TRBD1. With V trimmed by 0 bases and J by 5 bases, 7 bases remained unmatched. CDR3 length equals 16 residues. Germline lookup yields CDR1 SGHDT and CDR2 YYEEEE. This CDR3 is CASSLGGQGSGDTQYF. The CDR3 nucleotides are TGTGCCAGCAGCTTGGGAGGACAGGGGAGTGGAGATACGCAGTATTTT. Filled out from reference TRBV5-6 and TRBJ2-3, the complete variable domain reads DAGVTQSPTHLIKTRGQQVTLRCSPKSGHDTVSWYQQALGQGPQFIFQYYEEEERQRGNFPDRFSGHQFPNYSSELNVNALLLGDSALYLCASSLGGQGSGDTQYFGPGTRLTVL.

This clonotype has only a few counts. The CDR3 spells CASSWDIRNPYEQYF. The CDR3 bases are TGCGCCAGCAGCTGGGACATCAGGAACCCCTACGAGCAGTACTTC. V gene TRBV5-1 combines with J gene TRBJ2-7; TRBD1 might be the D (6 bases). This CDR3 contains 15 residues. From germline, CDR1 is SGHRS and CDR2 YFSETQ. V lost 3 bases to trimming and J lost 2 bases, with 15 bases between them.